This is a list of T cell receptor beta chains from one sample in a study of blood T cells in healthy people across ages. TCRdb re-called the 5' RACE reads through MiXCR, storing one row per CDR3 protein. The sample holds around 1,100,000 distinct CDR3 sequences, about two fifths seen once. Sample: blood. These receptors all come from a man between 18 and 35 years old in good health. CDR3s include the opening cysteine and the closing phenylalanine or tryptophan. D genes are given only for firm matches.

D: TRBD1
J: TRBJ1-2
V: TRBV6-5
CDR3: CATSQGAPNYGYTF

D: TRBD1
J: TRBJ1-2
V: TRBV6-2/TRBV6-3
CDR3: CASTPTGFHGYTF

D: -
J: TRBJ1-2
V: TRBV6-2/TRBV6-3
CDR3: CASSSVTLLPGNYGYTF

D: -
J: TRBJ2-1
V: TRBV2
CDR3: CASSRENNEQFF

D: -
J: TRBJ2-5
V: TRBV10-3
CDR3: CAITDSQETQYF

D: -
J: TRBJ2-7
V: TRBV28
CDR3: CASSLLGPQSHEQYF

D: -
J: TRBJ1-5
V: TRBV6-2/TRBV6-3
CDR3: CASRDPGGNQPQHF

D: -
J: TRBJ2-2
V: TRBV4-2
CDR3: CASSQDYQITGELFF

D: -
J: TRBJ1-4
V: TRBV20-1
CDR3: CTFEDNEKLFF

D: TRBD1
J: TRBJ2-1
V: TRBV4-3
CDR3: CASSQGTGVGYEQFF

D: -
J: TRBJ2-2
V: TRBV19
CDR3: CASTKGLQNTGELFF

D: -
J: TRBJ1-1
V: TRBV4-2
CDR3: CASSQDQATMNTEAFF

D: -
J: TRBJ2-2
V: TRBV27
CDR3: CASRPWANTGELFF

D: -
J: TRBJ1-5
V: TRBV5-1
CDR3: CASSLAEGQNQPQHF

D: -
J: TRBJ1-1
V: TRBV11-1
CDR3: CASSSRRGMNTEAFF

D: -
J: TRBJ2-7
V: TRBV27
CDR3: CASSSTAAGEQYF

D: TRBD1
J: TRBJ2-3
V: TRBV7-2
CDR3: CASLLDRGRTDTQYF

D: -
J: TRBJ1-2
V: TRBV7-2
CDR3: CASSIRAGGYTF

D: -
J: TRBJ1-6
V: TRBV12-3/TRBV12-4
CDR3: CASRGGLSSYNSPLHF

D: TRBD1
J: TRBJ2-3
V: TRBV7-2
CDR3: CASSTNRGADTQYF

D: -
J: TRBJ2-4
V: TRBV20-1
CDR3: CSAGDAGKGIQYF

D: TRBD1
J: TRBJ1-1
V: TRBV7-3
CDR3: CASSLYPTGGDTEAFF

D: TRBD1
J: TRBJ2-7
V: TRBV29-1
CDR3: CSVRQGGYNELYF

D: TRBD1
J: TRBJ2-5
V: TRBV5-1
CDR3: CASSQNRDRQETQYF

D: -
J: TRBJ1-6
V: TRBV27
CDR3: CASSFEGRSNSPLHF

D: -
J: TRBJ2-1
V: TRBV7-4
CDR3: CASSGETSNEQFF

D: -
J: TRBJ2-3
V: TRBV6-6
CDR3: CASIDRSTGTDTQYF

D: TRBD1
J: TRBJ1-2
V: TRBV5-1
CDR3: CASSLEVGGQDYGYTF

D: -
J: TRBJ1-2
V: TRBV20-1
CDR3: CSAAEGGYGYTF

D: -
J: TRBJ2-1
V: TRBV20-1
CDR3: CSASGGRYSYNEQFF

D: -
J: TRBJ1-4
V: TRBV20-1
CDR3: CGLQDGTTNEKLFF

D: -
J: TRBJ2-3
V: TRBV5-6
CDR3: CASRDTTGTLGYHPSTDTQYF

D: -
J: TRBJ2-1
V: TRBV6-2/TRBV6-3
CDR3: CASIRRDGSYNEQFF

D: TRBD1
J: TRBJ1-2
V: TRBV28
CDR3: CASSLRGQGALTNYGYTF

D: -
J: TRBJ2-1
V: TRBV7-3
CDR3: CASSFRDGHEQFF

D: -
J: TRBJ1-2
V: TRBV7-2
CDR3: CASSLGVRSGYTF

D: -
J: TRBJ1-1
V: TRBV4-2
CDR3: CASSQPTAVYTEAFF

D: TRBD1
J: TRBJ1-4
V: TRBV12-3/TRBV12-4
CDR3: CASSLQGAREKLFF

D: TRBD2
J: TRBJ2-1
V: TRBV29-1
CDR3: CSALTSGSSYNEQFF

D: -
J: TRBJ2-5
V: TRBV9
CDR3: CASSVGVTSSQETQYF

D: -
J: TRBJ2-1
V: TRBV5-8
CDR3: CTSSSYTRKYNEQFF

D: -
J: TRBJ2-1
V: TRBV27
CDR3: CASSLVVVGNNEQFF

D: TRBD1
J: TRBJ1-5
V: TRBV2
CDR3: CASSGTTGRVLRNQPQHF

D: TRBD1
J: TRBJ1-2
V: TRBV20-1
CDR3: CNALGQGAKRKGYTF

D: -
J: TRBJ1-1
V: TRBV7-8
CDR3: CASSLVWQRGTEAFF

D: -
J: TRBJ1-5
V: TRBV6-2/TRBV6-3
CDR3: CASSQSGLLPQHF

D: TRBD1
J: TRBJ1-1
V: TRBV7-3
CDR3: CASSPGGEGSTEAFF

D: -
J: TRBJ2-2
V: TRBV20-1
CDR3: CSARASNTGELFF

D: TRBD1
J: TRBJ1-6
V: TRBV25-1
CDR3: CASSESRTGGNSPLHF

D: -
J: TRBJ2-7
V: TRBV18
CDR3: CASSPDGQYEQYF

D: TRBD1
J: TRBJ1-5
V: TRBV10-3
CDR3: CTISDRGTDQPQHF

D: -
J: TRBJ2-2
V: TRBV7-9
CDR3: CVSRSPTARDNTGELFF

D: TRBD1
J: TRBJ1-1
V: TRBV4-1
CDR3: CASDDRGGTEAFF

D: TRBD1
J: TRBJ1-6
V: TRBV6-5
CDR3: CASSLTGGGNSPLHF

D: -
J: TRBJ1-2
V: TRBV3-1
CDR3: CASSQGGQGPGYTF

D: -
J: TRBJ1-2
V: TRBV20-1
CDR3: CSASGQGWGGYGYTF

D: TRBD1
J: TRBJ1-1
V: TRBV7-3
CDR3: CASSLMGLGQVNTEAFF

D: TRBD2
J: TRBJ2-3
V: TRBV20-1
CDR3: CSAPQLASGGTDTQYF

D: TRBD1
J: TRBJ2-1
V: TRBV9
CDR3: CASSPQQGLPYNEQFF

D: TRBD2
J: TRBJ2-3
V: TRBV7-9
CDR3: CASSLAGLLSTDTQYF